One and the same sample provided the 16 T cell receptor beta chains below, sequenced in a study of blood T cells in healthy people across ages. Sample-barcoded 5' priming and a J-beta primer mix drove a second PCR of roughly 7 to 11 cycles. Each CDR3 protein is one row after TCRdb ran MiXCR on the 5' RACE reads. The table lists roughly 1.4 million distinct CDR3 sequences, roughly 60% of them singletons. Input material: blood. These receptors were taken from a man between 18 and 29 years old in good health.

The gene calls are TRBV12-3 or TRBV12-4 and TRBJ2-7; D remains unclear. The closer fit of TRBJ2-5 to the DNA end suggests the J call may be wrong. This CDR3 spans 13 amino acids. The CDR3 coding sequence is TGTGCCAGCAGTTTGAACGAAGGAGAGACCCAGTACTTC. Encoded protein: CASSLNEGETQYF.

The chain is built from TRBV29-1 and TRBJ2-1; 9 bases map to TRBD2. The germline V gene encodes CDR1 SQVTM and CDR2 ANQGSEA. The CDR3 contains 14 residues. V shed 6 bases, J shed 3 bases, and the junction held 6 bases outside the gene matches. The DNA of the CDR3 is TGCAGCGTCGACGGGACTAGCAACTACAATGAGCAGTTCTTC. It is translated as CSVDGTSNYNEQFF.

The genes are TRBV24-1 and TRBJ2-1, with 12 bases fitting TRBD2. The V and J ends lost 9 bases and 3 bases, in that order; junction bases with no gene match: 11. Germline CDR1 and CDR2: KGHDR and SFDVKD. The CDR3 totals 17 residues. CDR3 residues: CATSRTSGEDDYNEQFF. CDR3 bases: TGTGCCACCTCCAGGACTAGCGGGGAAGACGACTACAATGAGCAGTTCTTC.

V gene TRBV20-1 combines with J gene TRBJ2-1; D call uncertain. Between the trimmed V and J ends, which lost 1 base and 6 bases, there was a span of 10 bases. Germline CDR1 DFQATT, CDR2 SNEGSKA (reference sequence). The CDR3 runs 13 residues. The CDR3 sequence is CSARVNRFNEQFF. In DNA form, the CDR3 reads TGCAGTGCTAGAGTTAACCGCTTCAATGAGCAGTTCTTC.

The V gene is TRBV12-3 or TRBV12-4, the J gene TRBJ2-1; TRBD2 agrees at 10 bases. The CDR3 has 17 amino acids. V shed 8 bases, J shed 6 bases, and the junction held 16 bases outside the gene matches. CDR3 residues: CASAQFPPSGSFNEQFF. The CDR3 region has the DNA TGTGCCAGCGCACAGTTTCCTCCTAGCGGGAGTTTCAATGAGCAGTTCTTC.

This clonotype was observed a single time. The chain recombines TRBV6-2 or TRBV6-3 with TRBJ2-1; the D call may be TRBD1 or TRBD2 (6 bases each). Germline CDR1 and CDR2: MNHEY and SVGEGT. V was shortened by 8 bases and J by 6 bases, with 23 bases between the two germline ends. This CDR3 is 16 amino acids long. In DNA, the CDR3 is TGTGCCAGCGGGGACACGGGGCTAGCGATAGTCAATGAGCAGTTCTTC. This codes for CASGDTGLAIVNEQFF.

This clonotype appeared a few times. The rearrangement uses TRBV7-9 and TRBJ2-7, with D possibly matching TRBD2 (5 bases). The CDR3 sequence is 13 residues long. Trimming took off 7 bases at V and 3 bases at J, with 13 bases between the two ends. CDR1 and CDR2 from the germline V gene are SEHNR and FQNEAQ (reference sequence). The CDR3 DNA sequence: TGTGCCAGCACCACTACTCGGGGCTACGAGCAGTACTTC. Amino acids: CASTTTRGYEQYF.

This rearrangement joins TRBV7-2 to TRBJ2-7, with TRBD2 identical over 9 bases. V gave up 5 bases and J gave up 2 bases; unmatched junction bases: 7. There are 15 residues in the CDR3. Germline V gene lookup returns CDR1 SGHTA and CDR2 FQGNSA. Here the CDR3 reads CASSPPSGRPYEQYF. CDR3 DNA: TGTGCCAGCAGCCCACCAAGCGGGAGGCCCTACGAGCAGTACTTC.

This chain uses TRBV12-3 or TRBV12-4 with TRBJ1-1; D unclear. Trimming left V 4 bases short and J 9 bases short, with 9 bases between. CDR3 length equals 11 residues. CDR3 bases: TGTGCCAGCAGTTACCAGCGACAAGCTTTCTTT. Translating it yields CASSYQRQAFF.

CDR3 protein: CASSYRINQPQHF. For the CDR3, the DNA is TGTGCCAGCAGTTACCGGATCAATCAGCCCCAGCATTTT. The J gene is TRBJ1-5, the V gene TRBV27, with unresolved D. Germline-derived CDR1 and CDR2 are MNHEY and SMNVEV (reference sequence). The V gene lost 4 bases and the J gene lost 3 bases, with 7 bases spanning the gap. The CDR3 has 13 residues.

This chain uses TRBV4-1 with TRBJ2-1; D possibly matches TRBD1 or TRBD2 (5 bases each). The V end was cut by 6 bases, the J end by 2 bases, with 11 bases between. The CDR3 extends over 14 amino acids. Germline values: CDR1 MGHRA, CDR2 YSYEKL. This CDR3 reads CASSRDHTYNEQFF. The DNA of the CDR3 is TGCGCCAGCAGTAGGGACCACACCTACAATGAGCAGTTCTTC.

This clonotype was observed a handful of times. This rearrangement joins TRBV13 to TRBJ2-3, with D hard to call. The CDR3 is 13 residues long. The germline gives CDR1 PRHDT, CDR2 FYEKMQ (reference sequence). Trimming removed 4 bases from V and 11 bases from J, with 16 bases in between. The CDR3 reads CASSSPTLRRQYF. CDR3 DNA sequence: TGTGCCAGCAGCTCCCCTACCCTCCGTAGGCAGTATTTT. Full variable domain (missing parts from reference TRBV13 and TRBJ2-3): AAGVIQSPRHLIKEKRETATLKCYPIPRHDTVYWYQQGPGQDPQFLISFYEKMQSDKGSIPDRFSAQQFSDYHSELNMSSLELGDSALYFCASSSPTLRRQYFGPGTRLTVL.

The chain couples TRBV3-1 to TRBJ2-3; D is ambiguous. The length of the CDR3 is 13 residues. Germline loops: CDR1 LGHDT, CDR2 YNNKEL (reference sequence). Trimming cost V 4 bases and J 7 bases, with 12 bases left between them. DNA of the CDR3: TGTGCCAGCAGCCCGACGGAAGGATATACGCAGTATTTT. This gives the protein CASSPTEGYTQYF.

The CDR3 DNA reads TGTGCCAGCAAGGTACAGGGTGCAGATACGCAGTATTTT. Residues: CASKVQGADTQYF. V is TRBV12-3 or TRBV12-4 and J is TRBJ2-3; a possible D gene is TRBD1 (6 bases). The CDR3 totals 13 residues. The V end lost 7 bases, the J end lost 4 bases, and 12 bases lay between the germline ends.

This chain links TRBV6-6 with TRBJ2-2, with TRBD2 identical over 9 bases. The CDR3 length is 17 residues. V shed 7 bases, J shed 0 bases, and the junction held 9 bases outside the gene matches. Per the germline V gene, CDR1 is MNHNY and CDR2 is SVGAGI (reference sequence). CDR3 region: CASTSLAGEANTGELFF. CDR3 DNA sequence: TGTGCCAGCACCTCCTTAGCGGGAGAGGCGAACACCGGGGAGCTGTTTTTT.

In this sample, this clonotype turned up many times. The rearrangement links TRBV6-4 to TRBJ2-6; the D is unclear. The CDR3 is 16 residues long. Trimming took 5 bases from V and 0 from J, leaving 11 bases between them. Looked up from germline, CDR1 is MRHNA and CDR2 is SNTAGT. In DNA form, the CDR3 reads TGTGCCAGCAGTTCTACACCCCTCTCTGGGGCCAACGTCCTGACTTTC. Amino acid sequence: CASSSTPLSGANVLTF.